The 4 T cell receptor beta chains given below trace back to one sample, sequenced in a study of T cell repertoires in cytomegalovirus infection. TCRdb re-derived calls from the reads in MiXCR, one entry per CDR3 protein. The table includes approximately 500,000 distinct CDR3 sequences, more than 15% detected once. Sequencing was carried out using CD8+ T cells from PBMCs. All receptors derive from a human donor in good health (CMV status not recorded). Some clones in this sample may be carry-over from other donors' samples.

This clonotype came up a few times. The V gene is TRBV6-5, the J gene TRBJ2-7, with D possibly TRBD1 on 5 matching bases. The CDR3 is 14 residues long. V lost 0 bases and J lost 4, with 10 bases in between. Looked up from germline, CDR1 is MNHEY and CDR2 is SVGAGI. CDR3 DNA: TGTGCCAGCAGTTACTCGCCCCCAGGGTACGAGCAGTACTTC. Its protein product is CASSYSPPGYEQYF.

The CDR3 reads CASSFFSGGALETQYF. The CDR3 DNA follows: TGTGCCAGCAGTTTTTTCTCCGGGGGGGCCTTAGAGACCCAGTACTTC. V and J are TRBV27 and TRBJ2-5; 8 bases are shared with TRBD2. The CDR3 has 16 amino acids. V dropped 3 bases and J dropped 4; count of bases not matched to a gene: 10. Germline loops: CDR1 MNHEY, CDR2 SMNVEV (reference sequence).

This clonotype was observed at least ten times. The CDR3 loop reads CASSPPIYTGELFF. The CDR3 coding sequence is TGTGCCAGCAGTCCTCCCATCTACACCGGGGAGCTGTTTTTT. V and J are TRBV28 and TRBJ2-2; D uncertain. V was clipped by 5 bases and J by 3 bases, with 10 bases between them. CDR1 MDHEN and CDR2 SYDVKM come from the germline V gene. This CDR3 contains 14 residues.

This clonotype has at least ten counts. The chain employs TRBV11-2 and TRBJ2-3; 7 bases fit TRBD1. This CDR3 has 16 amino acids. The V segment lost 3 bases and the J segment 2 bases; nucleotides outside the gene matches: 8. Germline V lookup: CDR1 SGHAT, CDR2 FQNNGV. CDR3 region: CASSFPRDSDTDTQYF. CDR3 DNA: TGTGCCAGCAGCTTCCCGAGGGACAGTGACACAGATACGCAGTATTTT.